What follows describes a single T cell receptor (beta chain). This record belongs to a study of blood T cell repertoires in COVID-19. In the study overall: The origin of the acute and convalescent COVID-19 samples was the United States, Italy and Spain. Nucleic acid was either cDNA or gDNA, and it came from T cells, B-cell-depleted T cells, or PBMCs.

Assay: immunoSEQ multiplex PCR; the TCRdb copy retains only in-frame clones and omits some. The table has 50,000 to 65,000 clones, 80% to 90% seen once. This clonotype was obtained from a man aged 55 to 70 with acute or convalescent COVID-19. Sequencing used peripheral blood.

As DNA, the CDR3 is TGTGCCAGCAGCGGTACAGGGGGCCGTAATTCACCCCTCCACTTT. Translation: CASSGTGGRNSPLHF. This chain links TRBV28 with TRBJ1-6; 9 bases are shared with TRBD1. Germline-derived CDR1 and CDR2 are MDHEN and SYDVKM. The CDR3 loop spans 15 amino acids. V trimming: 6 bases; J trimming: 6 bases; junction bases outside the gene matches: 6.